What follows are 17 T cell receptor beta chains derived from one specimen sequenced in a study of T cell responses to AZD1222 COVID-19 vaccine. Sequencing used immunoSEQ multiplex PCR; TCRdb keeps in-frame clones, though not all of them. The table shows some 150,000 clones, with around 90% occurring only once. Here the sequenced sample was peripheral blood, taken on day 0 of AZD1222 vaccination. These receptor sequences come from an adult in good health.

The chain combines TRBV20-1 with TRBJ1-1, with D possibly matching TRBD1 (5 bases). The CDR3 has 11 amino acids. Germline CDR1 DFQATT, CDR2 SNEGSKA (reference sequence). CDR3 sequence: CGTRWNTEAFF. CDR3 DNA sequence: TGCGGGACCCGCTGGAACACTGAAGCTTTCTTT.

A note on this clone: Other DNA variants within this sample encode the same CDR3. The chain links TRBV28 to TRBJ1-2; no clear D. The CDR3 has 10 amino acids. Trimming took off 2 bases at V and 6 bases at J, with 1 base between the two ends. Germline CDR1 MDHEN, CDR2 SYDVKM. CDR3 in DNA: TGTGCCAGCAGTTTAGATGGCTACACCTTC. Protein sequence: CASSLDGYTF.

The V and J genes are TRBV7-9 and TRBJ2-3; maybe TRBD1 (5 bases). The CDR3 runs 14 residues. Germline assignment: CDR1 SEHNR and CDR2 FQNEAQ (reference sequence). The DNA for the CDR3 is TGTGCGTCCAACCAGGGATTAAGCACAGATACGCAGTATTTT. It encodes CASNQGLSTDTQYF.

This clone is a singleton in its sample. This chain's CDR3 is CATSRGVGETQYF. The CDR3 DNA reads TGTGCCACCAGCAGAGGGGTTGGAGAGACCCAGTACTTC. This chain uses TRBV15 with TRBJ2-5, with no clear D. This CDR3 is 13 amino acids long. Germline CDR1 LNHNV, CDR2 YYDKDF (reference sequence). V dropped 1 base and J dropped 4 bases, with 7 bases sitting between them.

The V gene is TRBV9, the J gene TRBJ1-1, with 9 bases fitting TRBD1. Germline CDR1 and CDR2: SGDLS and YYNGEE. Trimming removed 8 bases from V and 0 bases from J; junction bases left unmatched: 2. CDR3 length: 13 amino acids. CDR3 sequence: CASTGGVNTEAFF. The CDR3 nucleotides are TGTGCCAGTACAGGGGGCGTGAACACTGAAGCTTTCTTT.

The chain employs TRBV7-7 and TRBJ2-1, with a tentative D call TRBD2 (5 bases). V was clipped by 1 base and J by 6 bases, with 13 bases between them. CDR1 and CDR2 (germline): SSHAT, FNYEAQ (reference sequence). This CDR3 contains 15 residues. The CDR3 bases are TGTGCCAGCAGCTTAGGGGTTCGAGGGATCAATGAGCAGTTCTTC. This encodes CASSLGVRGINEQFF.

The chain uses TRBV29-1 and TRBJ2-7; D perhaps matches TRBD1 (5 bases). The CDR3 spans 13 residues. CDR1 is SQVTM, CDR2 ANQGSEA, per germline. Trimming left V 1 base short and J 2 bases short, with 9 bases between. The CDR3 spells CSVEVGDAYEQYF. The CDR3 DNA sequence: TGCAGCGTTGAAGTAGGGGATGCCTACGAGCAGTACTTC.

The chain employs TRBV25-1 and TRBJ1-1; D unclear. Trimming took 6 bases from V and 5 from J, leaving 7 bases between them. Germline lookup yields CDR1 MGHDK and CDR2 SYGVNS. The CDR3 sequence is 11 residues long. CDR3 residues: CASRWGTEAFF. The CDR3 nucleotides are TGTGCCAGCAGGTGGGGAACTGAAGCTTTCTTT.

The chain recombines TRBV10-3 with TRBJ2-7; 8 nucleotides match TRBD2. This CDR3 comprises 14 residues. Unmatched junction bases numbered 9, after V lost 2 bases and J lost 9 bases. The V gene's germline CDR1 is ENHRY and CDR2 SYGVKD. The CDR3 is CAISEGLATAAQYF. The CDR3, as DNA: TGTGCCATCAGTGAGGGACTAGCTACCGCCGCGCAGTACTTC.

The chain links TRBV11-3 to TRBJ2-7; 7 bases align to TRBD2. The CDR3 runs 15 residues. V gave up 3 bases and J gave up 2 bases; unmatched junction bases: 7. Germline-derived CDR1 and CDR2 are SGHNT and YENEEA. The CDR3 DNA follows: TGTGCCAGCAGCTTGGGGGGGACCACTACCTACGAGCAGTACTTC. Its protein product is CASSLGGTTTYEQYF.

The chain links TRBV19 to TRBJ1-1; D gene ambiguous. This CDR3 has 11 residues. CDR1 and CDR2 (germline): LNHDA, SQIVND (reference sequence). V lost 7 bases, J lost 3 bases, and 6 bases lay in between. CDR3 DNA sequence: TGTGCCAGTAATTTTCACACTGAAGCTTTCTTT. It specifies CASNFHTEAFF.

V usage is TRBV7-2 and J usage is TRBJ1-1, with TRBD1 as a possible D gene (6 bases). Germline-derived CDR1 and CDR2 are SGHTA and FQGNSA. Deletions cut 4 bases from V and 0 bases from J, with 12 bases between. The CDR3 covers 15 residues. The DNA for the CDR3 is TGTGCCAGCAGCTCCCCGGGACACATGAACACTGAAGCTTTCTTT. It codes for CASSSPGHMNTEAFF.

V and J are TRBV5-1 and TRBJ2-7; TRBD2 aligns across 7 bases. The V and J ends lost 3 bases and 2 bases, in that order; junction bases with no gene match: 8. CDR3 length equals 15 residues. Germline V gene data show CDR1 as SGHRS and CDR2 as YFSETQ. The CDR3 sequence: CASSSTGGGTYEQYF. The CDR3, as DNA: TGCGCCAGCAGCTCGACTGGCGGGGGAACCTACGAGCAGTACTTC.

The rearrangement joins TRBV9 to TRBJ1-1; TRBD1 is a possible D gene (5 bases). Germline CDR1 reads SGDLS; CDR2 reads YYNGEE. With 0 bases removed from V and 4 bases from J, the gap between germline ends came to 16 bases. The CDR3 is 16 amino acids. The CDR3 DNA reads as TGTGCCAGCAGCGTAGCCCCCAGGGAATTGGGCACTGAAGCTTTCTTT. This encodes CASSVAPRELGTEAFF.

The count of this clone is one. The V call is TRBV4-1, the J call TRBJ1-4; D not certain. V was shortened by 3 bases and J by 2 bases, with 16 bases between the two germline ends. CDR3 length: 17 residues. The V gene's germline CDR1 is MGHRA and CDR2 YSYEKL. The CDR3, as DNA: TGCGCCAGCAGCCAGGCTTCCTCGCGGGCCACTAATGAAAAACTGTTTTTT. As protein: CASSQASSRATNEKLFF.

V usage is TRBV14 and J usage is TRBJ1-1, with D unclear. There are 12 residues in the CDR3. The V gene's germline CDR1 is SGHDN and CDR2 FVKESK. Between the trimmed V and J ends, which lost 1 base and 12 bases, there was a span of 12 bases. CDR3 loop: CASSQARAATFF. The DNA of the CDR3 is TGTGCCAGCAGCCAAGCAAGGGCCGCGACTTTCTTT.

Notes on this clone: The limits of the CDR3 on the DNA are not certain, so only TCRdb's listed CDR3 is given. This chain uses TRBV28 with TRBJ2-1; TRBD2, as called in the table, went unchecked against the DNA. Per germline, CDR1 MDHEN and CDR2 SYDVKM. The CDR3 length is 13 residues, termini included. CDR3 sequence reads: CASSLKFGSGSFF.